This T cell receptor (beta chain) is from a study of shared clonotypes between healthy human individuals. The germline V and J ends were trimmed by 2 bases and 2 bases, with 10 bases remaining between them. The CDR3 extends over 15 amino acids. Germline V CDR1 and CDR2: MNHEY, SMNVEV (reference sequence). Using immunoSEQ multiplex PCR, the repertoire was profiled, and TCRdb retains in-frame clones only, with some absent. The sample gives about 2.4 million clones, over 85% of which show up once; around 0.4% is in the top ten. The chain has TRBV27 and TRBJ2-4; no clear D. Sequenced sample: naive CD4+ T cells from PBMCs. The subset denotes: CD45RA+ positively selected. The clonotype was recovered from a man between 18 and 29 years old in good health. Some clones in this sample may be carry-over from other donors' samples. CDR3 loop: CASSLRQTSKNIQYF. The CDR3 DNA sequence: TGTGCCAGCAGTTTACGGCAGACTTCCAAAAACATTCAGTACTTC.